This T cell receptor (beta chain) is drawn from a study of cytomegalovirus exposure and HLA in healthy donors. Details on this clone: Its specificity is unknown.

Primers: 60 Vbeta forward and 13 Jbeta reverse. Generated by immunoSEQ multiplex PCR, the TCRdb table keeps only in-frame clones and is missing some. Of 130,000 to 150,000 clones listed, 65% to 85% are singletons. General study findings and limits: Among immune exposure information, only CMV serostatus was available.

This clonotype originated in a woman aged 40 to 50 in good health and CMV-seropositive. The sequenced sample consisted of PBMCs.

Here the CDR3 reads CASSLTGATNEKLFF. CDR3 bases: TGTGCCAGTAGTCTCACAGGGGCAACTAATGAAAAACTGTTTTTT. The V gene is TRBV19, the J gene TRBJ1-4; 7 bases are a match to TRBD1. The CDR3 sequence is 15 residues long. Germline V CDR1 and CDR2: LNHDA, SQIVND (reference sequence). After removal of 5 bases from V and 0 bases from J, the junction contained 3 bases not matched to a gene. The full variable domain, completed using reference TRBV19 and TRBJ1-4, is DGGITQSPKYLFRKEGQNVTLSCEQNLNHDAMYWYRQDPGQGLRLIYYSQIVNDFQKGDIAEGYSVSREKKESFPLTVTSAQKNPTAFYLCASSLTGATNEKLFFGSGTQLSVL.